The 22 T cell receptor beta chains below come from one sample, sequenced in a study of cytomegalovirus exposure and HLA in healthy donors. The study ran its PCR with 60 Vbeta and 13 Jbeta primers. Clones were sequenced by immunoSEQ multiplex PCR, and TCRdb holds only the in-frame ones, with some missing. The table shows 160,000 or so clones, with roughly 78% occurring only once. Material: PBMCs. The receptors shown here come from a man between 35 and 55 years old in good health and CMV-seronegative.

To note about this clone: Compared with germline, one end of the junction differs, possibly owing to a read error. The chain recombines TRBV7-9 with TRBJ2-1; 8 bases line up with TRBD2. The CDR3 has 16 amino acids. Germline V gives CDR1 SEHNR, CDR2 FQNEAQ (reference sequence). The DNA of the CDR3 is TGTTCCAGCAGCGACGGAGCGGGAGATCCCCGTAATGAGCAGTTCTTC. Translating it yields CSSSDGAGDPRNEQFF.

The chain couples TRBV18 to TRBJ2-7, with 7 bases matching TRBD1. V was clipped by 3 bases and J by 2 bases; unmatched bases: 10. Germline loops: CDR1 KGHSH, CDR2 LQKENI. The CDR3 spans 16 residues. CDR3 amino acids: CASSPLDRAGTYEQYF. CDR3 DNA sequence: TGTGCCAGCTCACCGCTAGACAGGGCTGGGACCTACGAGCAGTACTTC.

J is TRBJ2-7 and V is TRBV7-9; 8 bases fit TRBD2. Germline V gene sequence: CDR1 SEHNR, CDR2 FQNEAQ (reference sequence). J was trimmed by 4 bases and V by 7 bases; bases with no gene match: 24. The length of the CDR3 is 19 residues. Here the CDR3 DNA reads TGTGCCAGCACCTTTACCGGGGTAGCGGGAACGGCCAAGCCATACGAGCAGTACTTC. It translates to CASTFTGVAGTAKPYEQYF.

This clone was observed a single time. The chain recombines TRBV29-1 with TRBJ2-7; D perhaps matches TRBD1 (6 bases). Germline CDR1 reads SQVTM; CDR2 reads ANQGSEA. The CDR3 has 14 residues. V dropped 5 bases and J dropped 6 bases, with 20 bases sitting between them. In DNA, the CDR3 is TGCAGCGTTTCCCTCTCAGGGGACCGAGGCGAGCAGTACTTC. This gives the protein CSVSLSGDRGEQYF.

This clone was recorded once. The rearrangement joins TRBV27 to TRBJ2-7; maybe TRBD2 (5 bases). The CDR3 totals 13 residues. Trimming removed 6 bases from V and 1 base from J, with 10 bases in between. In germline, CDR1 is MNHEY, CDR2 SMNVEV (reference sequence). CDR3 protein: CASRRTWSYEQYF. The CDR3, as DNA: TGTGCCAGCAGGAGGACTTGGTCCTACGAGCAGTACTTC.

This clone was counted between two and nine times. V and J are TRBV7-2 and TRBJ1-4; D is perhaps TRBD1 (5 bases). Germline CDR1 is SGHTA and CDR2 is FQGNSA. The CDR3 is 15 residues long. The V end was cut by 2 bases, the J end by 7 bases, with 14 bases between. In nucleotides, the CDR3 is TGTGCCAGCAGCTTACACACAGGACCTACTGAAAAACTGTTTTTT. Translation: CASSLHTGPTEKLFF. The variable domain in full, with the rest retrieved from reference TRBV7-2 and TRBJ1-4, is GAGVSQSPSNKVTEKGKDVELRCDPISGHTALYWYRQSLGQGLEFLIYFQGNSAPDKSGLPSDRFSAERTGGSVSTLTIQRTQQEDSAVYLCASSLHTGPTEKLFFGSGTQLSVL.

Concerning this clone itself: One end of the junction is discordant with germline, which a read error may explain. The chain links TRBV6-4 to TRBJ2-1; 11 nucleotides agree with TRBD2. This CDR3 spans 15 amino acids. Germline loops: CDR1 MRHNA, CDR2 SNTAGT. The CDR3, as DNA: TGTGCCGGCAGCCCGACTAGCGGGATCGGGGGTGAGCAGTTCTTC. Its translation: CAGSPTSGIGGEQFF.

The chain joins TRBV7-9 to TRBJ2-5, with a weak D call TRBD1 (5 bases). V dropped 5 bases and J dropped 0 bases, with 10 bases sitting between them. The CDR3 loop spans 14 amino acids. Germline assignment: CDR1 SEHNR and CDR2 FQNEAQ (reference sequence). CDR3 sequence (DNA): TGTGCCAGCAGCCCACAGGTCTACCAAGAGACCCAGTACTTC. As protein: CASSPQVYQETQYF. Full variable domain (remainder filled in from reference TRBV7-9 and TRBJ2-5): DTGVSQNPRHKITKRGQNVTFRCDPISEHNRLYWYRQTLGQGPEFLTYFQNEAQLEKSRLLSDRFSAERPKGSFSTLEIQRTEQGDSAMYLCASSPQVYQETQYFGPGTRLLVL.

This chain uses TRBV21-1 with TRBJ1-5; the D segment call TRBD1 is taken from the table without a DNA check. TRBV21-1 is reported as a pseudogene. The CDR3 is made up of 16 amino acids. The CDR3 loop reads CASSKVADSLNQPQHF. CDR3 coding DNA: TGTGCCAGCAGCAAAGTCGCAGACAGCCTCAATCAGCCCCAGCATTTT.

This clone was detected once. The V call is TRBV6-7, the J call TRBJ2-1; the D gene is possibly TRBD2 (6 bases). TRBV6-7 is identified as an open reading frame with a role that is uncertain. The CDR3 totals 11 residues. V lost 5 bases, J lost 12 bases, and 11 bases lay in between. This CDR3 reads CASSQEGGQFF. CDR3 in DNA: TGTGCCAGCAGTCAAGAGGGAGGGCAGTTCTTC.

J is TRBJ2-3 and V is TRBV10-3, with 9 nucleotides matching TRBD1. Trimming at V came to 4 bases and at J to 5 bases, leaving 4 bases not matched to a gene. Germline-derived CDR1 and CDR2 are ENHRY and SYGVKD. The CDR3 has 14 amino acids. In nucleotides, the CDR3 is TGTGCCATCAGTGGAGGACAGGGGAGAGATACGCAGTATTTT. Protein product: CAISGGQGRDTQYF.

The chain employs TRBV6-1 and TRBJ1-3; D is perhaps TRBD1 (5 bases). The CDR3 has 14 residues. V gave up 8 bases and J gave up 7 bases, with 18 bases separating them. In germline, CDR1 is MNHNS, CDR2 SASEGT. The DNA for the CDR3 is TGTGCCAGCGTCCAGGGTTACGGGTCCAACACCATATATTTT. This sequence encodes CASVQGYGSNTIYF.

This rearrangement joins TRBV19 to TRBJ2-7; 9 bases match TRBD2. In germline, CDR1 is LNHDA, CDR2 SQIVND (reference sequence). The CDR3 extends over 18 amino acids. V lost 3 bases to trimming and J lost 3 bases; unmatched junction nucleotides: 15. The CDR3 coding sequence is TGTGCCAGTAGTATCGTGGCGGGAGGGCCTTCTATTCACTACGAGCAGTACTTC. Encoded protein: CASSIVAGGPSIHYEQYF.

The chain uses TRBV18 and TRBJ2-2; TRBD1 matches at 9 bases. V trimming: 5 bases; J trimming: 4 bases; junction bases outside the gene matches: 5. The CDR3 is 15 residues long. In germline, CDR1 is KGHSH, CDR2 LQKENI. The CDR3: CASSGDRASTGELFF. CDR3 in DNA: TGTGCCAGCTCAGGGGACAGGGCGAGCACCGGGGAGCTGTTTTTT. The full variable domain, completed using reference TRBV18 and TRBJ2-2, is NAGVMQNPRHLVRRRGQEARLRCSPMKGHSHVYWYRQLPEEGLKFMVYLQKENIIDESGMPKERFSAEFPKEGPSILRIQQVVRGDSAAYFCASSGDRASTGELFFGEGSRLTVL.

The V and J genes are TRBV5-1 and TRBJ2-2; tentatively, D is TRBD1 (6 bases). Germline lookup yields CDR1 SGHRS and CDR2 YFSETQ. The CDR3 runs 14 residues. V gave up 3 bases and J gave up 6 bases, with 12 bases separating them. The CDR3: CASSWGLGAGELFF. The CDR3 nucleotides are TGCGCCAGCAGCTGGGGGCTGGGCGCCGGGGAGCTGTTTTTT. The full variable domain, with the rest looked up from reference TRBV5-1 and TRBJ2-2, is KAGVTQTPRYLIKTRGQQVTLSCSPISGHRSVSWYQQTPGQGLQFLFEYFSETQRNKGNFPGRFSGRQFSNSRSEMNVSTLELGDSALYLCASSWGLGAGELFFGEGSRLTVL.

This sequence joins TRBV19 and TRBJ2-3, with 9 positions matching TRBD1. The CDR3 runs 14 residues. The V segment lost 7 bases and the J segment 0 bases; nucleotides outside the gene matches: 2. From germline, CDR1 is LNHDA and CDR2 SQIVND (reference sequence). CDR3 region: CASTTGGSTDTQYF. In DNA form, the CDR3 reads TGTGCCAGTACTACAGGGGGCAGCACAGATACGCAGTATTTT.

V is TRBV10-3 and J is TRBJ2-7; 8 bases agree with TRBD1. This CDR3 is 14 amino acids long. The V and J ends lost 10 bases and 0 bases, in that order; junction bases with no gene match: 8. CDR1 and CDR2 (germline): ENHRY, SYGVKD. CDR3 protein: CATQDRGPSYEQYF. In DNA form, the CDR3 reads TGTGCCACACAAGACAGGGGACCCTCCTACGAGCAGTACTTC.

The chain recombines TRBV28 with TRBJ1-2; D perhaps matches TRBD1 (6 bases). Trimming stripped 5 bases from V and 1 base from J, with 17 bases between. Germline V gene sequence: CDR1 MDHEN, CDR2 SYDVKM. CDR3 length equals 16 residues. DNA for the CDR3: TGTGCCAGCAGTATAACCGGGACACCATTTAACTATGGCTACACCTTC. Translating it yields CASSITGTPFNYGYTF.

The chain links TRBV19 to TRBJ2-1; TRBD2 aligns across 10 bases. Per the germline V gene, CDR1 is LNHDA and CDR2 is SQIVND (reference sequence). Trimming cost V 6 bases and J 6 bases; bases outside gene matches: 5. CDR3 length: 14 amino acids. The CDR3 DNA follows: TGTGCCAGTAGCACTAGCGGGGCATCCAATGAGCAGTTCTTC. Its protein is CASSTSGASNEQFF. The full variable domain, completed using reference TRBV19 and TRBJ2-1, is DGGITQSPKYLFRKEGQNVTLSCEQNLNHDAMYWYRQDPGQGLRLIYYSQIVNDFQKGDIAEGYSVSREKKESFPLTVTSAQKNPTAFYLCASSTSGASNEQFFGPGTRLTVL.

The rearrangement links TRBV28 to TRBJ2-2; 7 bases match TRBD1. After removal of 7 bases from V and 7 bases from J, the junction contained 12 bases not matched to a gene. This CDR3 is 15 amino acids long. The germline CDR1 and CDR2 sequences are MDHEN and SYDVKM. In DNA, the CDR3 is TGTGCCAGCAAAAAAGCACAGGGACAGAACGGGGAGCTGTTTTTT. Amino acids: CASKKAQGQNGELFF.

This chain joins TRBV9 and TRBJ2-3; the match to TRBD2 covers 7 bases. With V trimmed by 4 bases and J by 6 bases, 14 bases remained unmatched. Germline assignment: CDR1 SGDLS and CDR2 YYNGEE. The CDR3 consists of 16 residues. The CDR3 DNA reads TGTGCCAGCAGCTCTACTACCACCGGGGGGTCGGATACGCAGTATTTT. This encodes CASSSTTTGGSDTQYF. Complete variable domain (other parts from reference TRBV9 and TRBJ2-3): DSGVTQTPKHLITATGQRVTLRCSPRSGDLSVYWYQQSLDQGLQFLIQYYNGEERAKGNILERFSAQQFPDLHSELNLSSLELGDSALYFCASSSTTTGGSDTQYFGPGTRLTVL.

V gene TRBV7-6 combines with J gene TRBJ1-1; the D gene is possibly TRBD1 (5 bases). Germline V gene lookup returns CDR1 SGHVS and CDR2 FNYEAQ. With 0 bases removed from V and 5 bases from J, the gap between germline ends came to 10 bases. This CDR3 has 14 residues. Written as DNA, the CDR3 is TGTGCCAGCAGCTTAGCCGCGGGGGGTACTGAAGCTTTCTTT. Encoded protein: CASSLAAGGTEAFF.